This T cell receptor beta chain was identified during a study of CD4 T cells in relation to SARS-CoV-2 and coronaviruses. Repertoires were generated with immunoSEQ multiplex PCR, while TCRdb's copy carries only in-frame clones and drops some. The sample lists roughly 63,000 clones; roughly 93% were seen once. The unexposed donors gave CD4+ T cells in about 2010-2019, prior to COVID-19. Germline CDR1 reads MNHEY; CDR2 reads SVGAGI. The CDR3 length is 11 residues. V was clipped by 11 bases and J by 0 bases, with 8 bases between them. The V call is TRBV6-5, the J call TRBJ2-7, with D possibly matching TRBD2 (5 bases). The source material was naive CD4+ T cells from PBMCs. Subset denoted: naive CD4+ T cells isolated by negative enrichment. The sequence was obtained from a human donor in good health. The CDR3 region is CAALVSYEQYF. The CDR3 bases are TGTGCCGCACTAGTCTCCTACGAGCAGTACTTC.